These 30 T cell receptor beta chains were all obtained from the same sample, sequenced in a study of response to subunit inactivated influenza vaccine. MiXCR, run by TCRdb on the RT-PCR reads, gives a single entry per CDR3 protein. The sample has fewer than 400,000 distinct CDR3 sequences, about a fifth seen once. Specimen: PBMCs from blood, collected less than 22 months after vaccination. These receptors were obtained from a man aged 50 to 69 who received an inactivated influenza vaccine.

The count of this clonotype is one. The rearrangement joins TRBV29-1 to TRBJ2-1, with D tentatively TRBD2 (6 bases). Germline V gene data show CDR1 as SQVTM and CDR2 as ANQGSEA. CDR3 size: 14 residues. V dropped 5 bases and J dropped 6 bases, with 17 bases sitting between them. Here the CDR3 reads CSVSGGGLANEQFF. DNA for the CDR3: TGCAGCGTTAGTGGTGGGGGGTTGGCCAATGAGCAGTTCTTC.

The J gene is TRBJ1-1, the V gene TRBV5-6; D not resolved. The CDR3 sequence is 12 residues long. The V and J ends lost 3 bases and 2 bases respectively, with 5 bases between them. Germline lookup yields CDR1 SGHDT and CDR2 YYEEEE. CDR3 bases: TGTGCCAGCAGCTCTTTTAACACTGAAGCTTTCTTT. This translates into CASSSFNTEAFF.

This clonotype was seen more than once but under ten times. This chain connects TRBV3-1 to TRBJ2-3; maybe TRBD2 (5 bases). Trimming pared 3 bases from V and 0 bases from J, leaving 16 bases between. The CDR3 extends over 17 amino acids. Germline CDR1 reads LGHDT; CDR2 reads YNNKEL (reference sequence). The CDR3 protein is CASSHLAWLGSTDTQYF. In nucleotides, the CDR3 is TGTGCCAGCAGCCATCTAGCATGGTTGGGAAGCACAGATACGCAGTATTTT.

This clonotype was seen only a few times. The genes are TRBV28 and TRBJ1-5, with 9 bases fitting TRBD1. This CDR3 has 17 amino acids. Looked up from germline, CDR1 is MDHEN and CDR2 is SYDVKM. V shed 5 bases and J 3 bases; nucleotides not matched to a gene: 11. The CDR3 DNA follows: TGTGCCAGCAGTACCTCCGGGACAGGGTTGGTCAATCAGCCCCAGCATTTT. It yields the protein CASSTSGTGLVNQPQHF.

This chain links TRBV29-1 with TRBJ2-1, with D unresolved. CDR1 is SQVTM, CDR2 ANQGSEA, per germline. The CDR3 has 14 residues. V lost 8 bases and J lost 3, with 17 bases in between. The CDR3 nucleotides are TGCAGCCTGGACGCGCCAAACCACTACAATGAGCAGTTCTTC. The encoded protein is CSLDAPNHYNEQFF.

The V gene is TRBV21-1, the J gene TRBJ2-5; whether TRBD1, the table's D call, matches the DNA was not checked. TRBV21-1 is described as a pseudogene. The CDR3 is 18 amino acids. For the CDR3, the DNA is TGTGCCAGCAGCAAAGTGAGCGGCGACCCGTACCCTCAAGAGACCCAGTACTTC. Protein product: CASSKVSGDPYPQETQYF.

The DNA of the CDR3 is TGTGCCAGCAGCCAAAAAAGGGGAAGACTAAATTCACCCCTCCACTTT. Protein product: CASSQKRGRLNSPLHF. The chain is built from TRBV4-2 and TRBJ1-6; tentative D call: TRBD1 (5 bases). Trimming pared 2 bases from V and 7 bases from J, leaving 15 bases between. This CDR3 region has 16 residues. Germline V gives CDR1 LGHNA, CDR2 YNFKEQ.

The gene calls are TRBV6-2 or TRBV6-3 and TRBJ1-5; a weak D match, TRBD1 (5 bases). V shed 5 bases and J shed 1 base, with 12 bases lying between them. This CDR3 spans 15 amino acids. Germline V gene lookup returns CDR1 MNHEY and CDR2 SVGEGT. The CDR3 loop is CASSLVGRSNQPQHF. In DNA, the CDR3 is TGTGCCAGCAGTCTCGTGGGACGGAGCAATCAGCCCCAGCATTTT.

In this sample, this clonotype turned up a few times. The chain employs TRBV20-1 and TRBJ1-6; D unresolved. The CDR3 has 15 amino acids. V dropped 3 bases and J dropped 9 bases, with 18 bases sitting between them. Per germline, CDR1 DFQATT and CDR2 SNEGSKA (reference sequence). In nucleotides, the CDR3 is TGCAGTGCTAGGACTACGGCTCCACGGGGTTCACCCCTCCACTTT. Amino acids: CSARTTAPRGSPLHF.

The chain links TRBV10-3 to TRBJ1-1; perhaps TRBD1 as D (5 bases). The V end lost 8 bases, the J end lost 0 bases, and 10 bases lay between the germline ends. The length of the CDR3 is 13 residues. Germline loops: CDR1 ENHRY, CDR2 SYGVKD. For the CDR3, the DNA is TGTGCCATCCGCGACAGCATGAACACTGAAGCTTTCTTT. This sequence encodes CAIRDSMNTEAFF.

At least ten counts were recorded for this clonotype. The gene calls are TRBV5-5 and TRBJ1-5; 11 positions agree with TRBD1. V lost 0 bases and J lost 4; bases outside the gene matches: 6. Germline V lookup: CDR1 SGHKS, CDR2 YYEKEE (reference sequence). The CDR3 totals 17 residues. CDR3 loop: CASSLGARDRGNQPQHF. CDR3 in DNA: TGTGCCAGCAGCTTGGGGGCCCGGGACAGGGGGAATCAGCCCCAGCATTTT.

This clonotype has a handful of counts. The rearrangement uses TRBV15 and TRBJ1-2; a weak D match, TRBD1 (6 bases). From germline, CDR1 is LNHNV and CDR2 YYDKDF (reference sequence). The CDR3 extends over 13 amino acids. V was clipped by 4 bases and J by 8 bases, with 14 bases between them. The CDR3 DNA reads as TGTGCCACCAGCACTCGGGCGGGGGCGGGCTACACCTTC. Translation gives CATSTRAGAGYTF.

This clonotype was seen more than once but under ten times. The CDR3 DNA reads as TGTGCCAGCAGCCCCCACGGACAGGATGATGGCTACACCTTC. Protein sequence: CASSPHGQDDGYTF. The V and J genes are TRBV9 and TRBJ1-2; 7 bases are a match to TRBD1. This CDR3 region has 14 residues. After removal of 4 bases from V and 6 bases from J, the junction contained 9 bases not matched to a gene. CDR1 is SGDLS, CDR2 YYNGEE, per germline.

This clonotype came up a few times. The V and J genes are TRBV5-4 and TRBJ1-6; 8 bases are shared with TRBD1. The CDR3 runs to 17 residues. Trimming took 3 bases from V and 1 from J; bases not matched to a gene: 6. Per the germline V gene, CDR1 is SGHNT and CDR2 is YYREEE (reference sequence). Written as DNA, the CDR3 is TGTGCCAGCAGCTATGGGACAGGAGGGTCCTATAATTCACCCCTCCACTTT. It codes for CASSYGTGGSYNSPLHF. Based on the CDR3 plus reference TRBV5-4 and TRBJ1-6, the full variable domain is ETGVTQSPTHLIKTRGQQVTLRCSSQSGHNTVSWYQQALGQGPQFIFQYYREEENGRGNFPPRFSGLQFPNYSSELNVNALELDDSALYLCASSYGTGGSYNSPLHFGNGTRLTVT.

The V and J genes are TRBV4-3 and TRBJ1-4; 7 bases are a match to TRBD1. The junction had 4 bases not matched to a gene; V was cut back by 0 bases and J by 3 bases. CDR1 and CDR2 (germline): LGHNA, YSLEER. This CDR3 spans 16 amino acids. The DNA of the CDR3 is TGCGCCAGCAGCCAAGAACTGACAGGGTCTAATGAAAAACTGTTTTTT. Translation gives CASSQELTGSNEKLFF.

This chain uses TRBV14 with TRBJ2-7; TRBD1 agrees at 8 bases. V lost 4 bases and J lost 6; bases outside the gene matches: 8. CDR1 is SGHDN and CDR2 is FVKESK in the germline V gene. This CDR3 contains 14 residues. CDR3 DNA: TGTGCCAGCAGCCTTACCAGGGGGCTTGGCGAGCAGTACTTC. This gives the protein CASSLTRGLGEQYF.

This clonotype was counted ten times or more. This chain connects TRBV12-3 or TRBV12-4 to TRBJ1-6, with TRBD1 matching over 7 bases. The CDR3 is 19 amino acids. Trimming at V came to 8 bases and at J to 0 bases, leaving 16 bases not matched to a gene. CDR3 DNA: TGTGCCAGCCAGACCTTAAGCGGACAGGCAAGCTCCTATAATTCACCCCTCCACTTT. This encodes CASQTLSGQASSYNSPLHF.

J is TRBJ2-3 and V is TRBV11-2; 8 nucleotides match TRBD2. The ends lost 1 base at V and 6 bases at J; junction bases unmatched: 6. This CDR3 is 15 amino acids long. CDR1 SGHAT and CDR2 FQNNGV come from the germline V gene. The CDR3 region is CASSLAGGAMDTQYF. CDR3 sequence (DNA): TGTGCCAGCAGCTTAGCCGGGGGGGCTATGGATACGCAGTATTTT.

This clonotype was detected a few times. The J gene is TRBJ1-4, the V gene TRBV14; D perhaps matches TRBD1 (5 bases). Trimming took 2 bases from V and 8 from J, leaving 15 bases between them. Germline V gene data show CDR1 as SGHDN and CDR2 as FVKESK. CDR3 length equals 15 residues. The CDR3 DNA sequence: TGTGCCAGCAGCCAACCTCCCCCGGGACCAGAAAAACTGTTTTTT. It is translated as CASSQPPPGPEKLFF.

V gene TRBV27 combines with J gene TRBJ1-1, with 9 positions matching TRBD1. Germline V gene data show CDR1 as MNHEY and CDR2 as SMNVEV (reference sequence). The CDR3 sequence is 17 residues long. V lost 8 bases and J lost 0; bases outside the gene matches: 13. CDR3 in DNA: TGTGCCAGCTATACCCTTGGACAGGGGATATTGAACACTGAAGCTTTCTTT. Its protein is CASYTLGQGILNTEAFF.

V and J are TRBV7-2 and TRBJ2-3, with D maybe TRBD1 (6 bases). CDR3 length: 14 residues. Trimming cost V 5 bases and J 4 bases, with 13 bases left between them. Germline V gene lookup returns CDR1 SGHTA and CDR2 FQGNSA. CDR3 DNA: TGTGCCAGCAGCAGGATCAGGGGCCCAGATACGCAGTATTTT. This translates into CASSRIRGPDTQYF.

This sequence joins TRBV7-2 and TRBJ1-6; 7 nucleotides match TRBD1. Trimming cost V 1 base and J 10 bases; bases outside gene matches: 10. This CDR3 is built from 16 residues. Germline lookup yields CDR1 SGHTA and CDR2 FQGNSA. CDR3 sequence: CASSLGDSIRLSPLHF. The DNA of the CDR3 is TGTGCCAGCAGCTTAGGGGACAGCATCCGGCTATCACCCCTCCACTTT. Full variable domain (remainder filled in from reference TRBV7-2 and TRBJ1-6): GAGVSQSPSNKVTEKGKDVELRCDPISGHTALYWYRQSLGQGLEFLIYFQGNSAPDKSGLPSDRFSAERTGGSVSTLTIQRTQQEDSAVYLCASSLGDSIRLSPLHFGNGTRLTVT.

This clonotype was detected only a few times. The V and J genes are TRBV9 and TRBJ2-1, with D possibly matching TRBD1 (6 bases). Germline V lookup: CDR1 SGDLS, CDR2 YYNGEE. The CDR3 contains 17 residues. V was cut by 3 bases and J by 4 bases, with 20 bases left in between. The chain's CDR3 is CASSGPVRRGLYNEQFF. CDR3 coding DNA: TGTGCCAGCAGCGGACCTGTACGAAGGGGGTTGTACAATGAGCAGTTCTTC.

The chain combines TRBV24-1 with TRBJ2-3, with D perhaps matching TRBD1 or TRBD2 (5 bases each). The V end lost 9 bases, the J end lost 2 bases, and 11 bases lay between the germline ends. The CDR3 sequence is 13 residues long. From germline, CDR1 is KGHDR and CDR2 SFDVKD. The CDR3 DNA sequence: TGTGCCACCTTGGGGACGAACACAGATACGCAGTATTTT. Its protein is CATLGTNTDTQYF.

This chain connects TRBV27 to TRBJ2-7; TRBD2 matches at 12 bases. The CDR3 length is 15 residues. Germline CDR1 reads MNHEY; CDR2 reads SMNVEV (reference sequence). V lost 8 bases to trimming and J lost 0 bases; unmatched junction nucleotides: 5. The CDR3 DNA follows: TGTGCCAGCCCAGGGACTAGCGGGTACTCCTACGAGCAGTACTTC. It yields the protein CASPGTSGYSYEQYF.

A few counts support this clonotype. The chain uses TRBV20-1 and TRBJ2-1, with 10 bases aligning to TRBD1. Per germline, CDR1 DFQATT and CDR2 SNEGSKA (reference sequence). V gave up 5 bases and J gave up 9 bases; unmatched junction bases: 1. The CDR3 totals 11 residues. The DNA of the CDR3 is TGCAGTGCTGGGGACAGGGGTGAGCAGTTCTTC. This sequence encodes CSAGDRGEQFF.

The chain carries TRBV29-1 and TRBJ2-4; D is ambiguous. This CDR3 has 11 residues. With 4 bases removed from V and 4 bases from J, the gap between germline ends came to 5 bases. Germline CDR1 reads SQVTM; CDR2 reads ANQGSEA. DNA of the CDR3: TGCAGCGTTGGCGTTAAAAACATTCAGTACTTC. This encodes CSVGVKNIQYF.

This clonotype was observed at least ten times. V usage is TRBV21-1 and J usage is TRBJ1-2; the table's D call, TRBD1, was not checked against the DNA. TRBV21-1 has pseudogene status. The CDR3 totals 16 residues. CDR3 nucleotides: TGTGCCAGCAGCAAAGGGAGTATGAGGGGCGGCTATGGCTACACCTTC. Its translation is CASSKGSMRGGYGYTF.

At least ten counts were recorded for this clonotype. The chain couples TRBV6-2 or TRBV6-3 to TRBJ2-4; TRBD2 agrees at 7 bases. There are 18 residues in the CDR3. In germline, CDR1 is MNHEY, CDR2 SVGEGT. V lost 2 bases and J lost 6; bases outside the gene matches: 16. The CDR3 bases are TGTGCCAGCAGTTACCTTCGTATTGCTAGCGGAAACCTAAACATTCAGTACTTC. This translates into CASSYLRIASGNLNIQYF.

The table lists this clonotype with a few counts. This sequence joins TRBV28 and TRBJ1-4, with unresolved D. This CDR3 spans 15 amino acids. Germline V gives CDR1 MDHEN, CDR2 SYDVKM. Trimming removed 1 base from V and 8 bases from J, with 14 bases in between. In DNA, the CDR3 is TGTGCCAGCAGTTTATATGGGGAATTAGGGGAAAAACTGTTTTTT. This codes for CASSLYGELGEKLFF.